This is a list of T cell receptor beta chains from one sample in a study of beta chain features in type 1 diabetes. Some clones are missing from TCRdb's copy, which holds only in-frame ones; the method was immunoSEQ multiplex PCR. The sample consists of some 150,000 clones, 9% to 9.5% of them appearing once. What was sequenced was central memory CD4+ T cells from blood. These TCRs come from a young man in good health. Both conserved end residues are part of each CDR3. The D gene is left open where the match is weak. Clone size, where shown, is once, few, many, or a class for clones that have expanded.

CDR3aa: CASQGLGQLSYEQYF; CDR3nt: TGTGCCAGCCAGGGTTTGGGGCAGCTCTCCTACGAGCAGTACTTC; abundance: NA; d_gene: NA; v_gene: TRBV25-1; j_gene: TRBJ2-7
CDR3aa: CASSRYGERNEQYF; CDR3nt: TGTGCCAGCAGCAGATATGGGGAGAGGAACGAGCAGTACTTC; abundance: few; d_gene: NA; v_gene: TRBV7-2; j_gene: TRBJ2-7
CDR3aa: CAWDQGTGAEAFF; CDR3nt: TGTGCCTGGGATCAAGGGACAGGGGCTGAAGCTTTCTTT; abundance: few; d_gene: TRBD1; v_gene: TRBV30; j_gene: TRBJ1-1
CDR3aa: CASSFRRGGGWEKETQYF; CDR3nt: TGTGCCAGCAGCTTCCGCCGCGGCGGGGGGTGGGAGAAAGAGACCCAGTACTTC; abundance: few; d_gene: TRBD2; v_gene: TRBV5-4; j_gene: TRBJ2-5
CDR3aa: CAWSRDRGLGEQFF; CDR3nt: TGTGCCTGGAGTCGGGACAGGGGATTAGGAGAGCAGTTCTTC; abundance: many; d_gene: TRBD1; v_gene: TRBV30; j_gene: TRBJ2-1
CDR3aa: CASSPRVENNEQFF; CDR3nt: TGCGCCAGCAGCCCCAGGGTGGAGAACAATGAGCAGTTCTTC; abundance: few; d_gene: NA; v_gene: TRBV5-1; j_gene: TRBJ2-1
CDR3aa: CASSQERGDRDSPLHF; CDR3nt: TGTGCCAGCAGCCAAGAAAGAGGGGACAGGGATTCACCCCTCCACTTT; abundance: few; d_gene: TRBD1; v_gene: TRBV4-2; j_gene: TRBJ1-6
CDR3aa: CASSLMAETQYF; CDR3nt: TGTGCCAGCAGCTTAATGGCAGAGACCCAGTACTTC; abundance: many; d_gene: NA; v_gene: TRBV7-2; j_gene: TRBJ2-5
CDR3aa: CASSLRYSNQPQHF; CDR3nt: TGTGCCAGCAGCTTGAGGTATAGCAATCAGCCCCAGCATTTT; abundance: few; d_gene: NA; v_gene: TRBV27; j_gene: TRBJ1-5
CDR3aa: CASSLAGVEQYF; CDR3nt: TGTGCCAGCAGCTTAGCAGGGGTCGAGCAGTACTTC; abundance: few; d_gene: NA; v_gene: TRBV7-9; j_gene: TRBJ2-7
CDR3aa: CASSKTGGEQYF; CDR3nt: TGTGCCAGCAGCAAAACAGGGGGCGAGCAGTACTTC; abundance: NA; d_gene: TRBD1; v_gene: TRBV7-2; j_gene: TRBJ2-7
CDR3aa: CASSPSTDTQYF; CDR3nt: TGTGCCAGTAGCCCTAGCACAGATACGCAGTATTTT; abundance: NA; d_gene: NA; v_gene: TRBV19; j_gene: TRBJ2-3
CDR3aa: CASSSLGQGAGETQYF; CDR3nt: TGCGCCAGCAGCTCTCTAGGACAGGGGGCCGGAGAGACCCAGTACTTC; abundance: few; d_gene: TRBD1; v_gene: TRBV5-1; j_gene: TRBJ2-5
CDR3aa: CASSFDRGYEQYF; CDR3nt: TGTGCCAGCAGCTTTGACAGGGGGTACGAGCAGTACTTC; abundance: NA; d_gene: TRBD1; v_gene: TRBV7-3; j_gene: TRBJ2-7
CDR3aa: CASSPPSEETQYF; CDR3nt: TGTGCCAGCTCACCACCCAGCGAGGAGACCCAGTACTTC; abundance: few; d_gene: NA; v_gene: TRBV18; j_gene: TRBJ2-5
CDR3aa: CASSPKRGGSTDTQYF; CDR3nt: TGTGCCAGCAGCCCGAAGCGGGGGGGAAGCACAGATACGCAGTATTTT; abundance: NA; d_gene: TRBD2; v_gene: TRBV5-4; j_gene: TRBJ2-3
CDR3aa: CASRPADAETQYF; CDR3nt: TGTGCCAGCAGGCCCGCGGATGCAGAGACCCAGTACTTC; abundance: NA; d_gene: NA; v_gene: TRBV6-5; j_gene: TRBJ2-5
CDR3aa: CASSQDPDRDVSTDTQYF; CDR3nt: TGCGCCAGCAGCCAAGATCCCGACAGGGACGTTAGCACAGATACGCAGTATTTT; abundance: few; d_gene: TRBD1; v_gene: TRBV4-3; j_gene: TRBJ2-3
CDR3aa: CASSPAGLPPTGEQYF; CDR3nt: TGTGCCAGCTCACCAGCGGGCCTCCCCCCAACCGGCGAGCAGTACTTC; abundance: NA; d_gene: NA; v_gene: TRBV18; j_gene: TRBJ2-7
CDR3aa: CAWSDGGANEQFF; CDR3nt: TGTGCCTGGAGCGACGGGGGGGCCAATGAGCAGTTCTTC; abundance: few; d_gene: TRBD2; v_gene: TRBV30; j_gene: TRBJ2-1
CDR3aa: CASSVILGASTEAFF; CDR3nt: TGTGCCAGCAGCGTTATTCTGGGGGCAAGCACTGAAGCTTTCTTT; abundance: few; d_gene: NA; v_gene: TRBV9; j_gene: TRBJ1-1
CDR3aa: CAWSVLAGANEQFF; CDR3nt: TGTGCCTGGAGTGTACTAGCGGGAGCGAATGAGCAGTTCTTC; abundance: few; d_gene: TRBD2; v_gene: TRBV30; j_gene: TRBJ2-1
CDR3aa: CAWTPGLAWDTQYF; CDR3nt: TGTGCCTGGACTCCGGGACTAGCGTGGGATACGCAGTATTTT; abundance: NA; d_gene: TRBD2; v_gene: TRBV30; j_gene: TRBJ2-3